These T cell receptor beta chains were read from a single sample in a study of CD4+ T cells in melanoma. Method: immunoSEQ multiplex PCR; TCRdb's copy keeps in-frame clones and lacks some. The sample records approximately 9,900 clones, approximately 69% being singletons. Specimen: peripheral blood. Receptor source: a human donor with melanoma. The CDR3 runs from the conserved cysteine through the conserved F or W. A D gene is named only where the DNA matches it firmly. Size values are once, few and many counts, or a class for expanded clones, and some rows have none.

j_call clone_size d_call v_call cdr3_aa cdr3_nt
TRBJ2-5 large TRBD1 TRBV5-4 CASSLKGQGRGETQYF TGTGCCAGCAGCTTGAAAGGACAGGGGAGAGGGGAGACCCAGTACTTC
TRBJ2-2 - - TRBV6-1 CASSDLGTTNTGELFF TGTGCCAGCAGTGATCTAGGGACAACAAACACCGGGGAGCTGTTTTTT
TRBJ2-3 - - TRBV19 CASSIVQSTDTQYF TGTGCCAGTAGTATAGTGCAGAGCACAGATACGCAGTATTTT
TRBJ2-2 medium-sized TRBD1 TRBV5-5 CASSRSGTGGVTGELFF TGTGCCAGCAGCAGATCCGGGACAGGGGGTGTCACCGGGGAGCTGTTTTTT
TRBJ1-1 medium-sized - TRBV19 CASSMGYLTEAFF TGTGCCAGTAGTATGGGTTATCTCACTGAAGCTTTCTTT
TRBJ1-6 - TRBD1 TRBV5-6 CASSLTDRPNSPLHF TGTGCCAGCAGCCTAACGGACAGGCCAAATTCACCCCTCCACTTT
TRBJ1-4 - TRBD1 TRBV27 CASSPPLGTGEKLFF TGTGCCAGCAGTCCACCCCTTGGGACAGGTGAAAAACTGTTTTTT
TRBJ1-1 - TRBD1 TRBV11-2 CASSPVTGGSAFF TGTGCCAGCAGCCCCGTGACAGGGGGCTCAGCTTTCTTT
TRBJ2-2 few - TRBV19 CASSIYGGDTGELFF TGTGCCAGTAGTATTTACGGGGGAGATACCGGGGAGCTGTTTTTT
TRBJ2-2 - TRBD2 TRBV2 CASSGTSGATGELFF TGTGCCAGCAGCGGGACTAGCGGGGCGACCGGGGAGCTGTTTTTT
TRBJ1-3 - - TRBV7-3 CASSLGGSGNTIYF TGTGCCAGCAGCTTGGGTGGTTCAGGAAACACCATATATTTT
TRBJ2-6 few - TRBV27 CASSHGANVLTF TGTGCCAGCTCCCACGGGGCCAACGTCCTGACTTTC
TRBJ2-5 few - TRBV19 CASSMELGHQETQYF TGTGCCAGTAGTATGGAGCTAGGGCATCAAGAGACCCAGTACTTC
TRBJ1-3 - TRBD1 TRBV28 CASSLGPSGGRSGNTIYF TGTGCCAGCAGTTTAGGGCCCTCAGGGGGCAGATCTGGAAACACCATATATTTT
TRBJ1-6 - TRBD1 TRBV6-5 CASSYSTGGSSSPLHF TGTGCCAGCAGTTACTCGACAGGGGGCTCGAGTTCACCCCTCCACTTT
TRBJ2-4 - TRBD2 TRBV18 CASSPHRAGGQSHLAKNIQYF TGTGCCAGCTCACCACATCGAGCGGGGGGGCAATCGCACTTAGCCAAAAACATTCAGTACTTC
TRBJ1-1 few - TRBV19 CASRHGEAFF TGTGCCAGTAGGCACGGTGAAGCTTTCTTT
TRBJ2-5 - - TRBV9 CASSARGAMETQYF TGTGCCAGCAGCGCCCGGGGGGCAATGGAGACCCAGTACTTC
TRBJ2-1 once - TRBV7-5 CASSQGLHSYNEQFF TGTGCCAGCAGCCAAGGACTGCACTCCTACAATGAGCAGTTCTTC
TRBJ2-7 few - TRBV5-6 CASRPIQGIDEQYF TGTGCCAGCAGACCGATCCAGGGTATCGACGAGCAGTACTTC
TRBJ2-2 - - TRBV18 CASSLGPTGELFF TGTGCCAGCTCACTGGGACCGACCGGGGAGCTGTTTTTT
TRBJ1-2 - - TRBV16 CASSQSGGTRIYGYTF TGTGCCAGCAGCCAATCAGGCGGGACTCGCATCTATGGCTACACCTTC
TRBJ2-2 - - TRBV6-5 CASSGQPIGGELFF TGTGCCAGCAGCGGGCAGCCCATAGGCGGGGAGCTGTTTTTT
TRBJ2-1 - TRBD2 TRBV19 CASSTGVWDYHNEQFF TGTGCCAGTAGTACTGGTGTCTGGGACTATCACAATGAGCAGTTCTTC
TRBJ2-3 - - TRBV6-4 CASSALRGDTQYF TGTGCCAGCAGTGCCCTTAGGGGAGATACGCAGTATTTT
TRBJ2-1 - TRBD2 TRBV6-1 CASSEAGLAANEQFF TGTGCCAGCAGTGAGGCGGGACTAGCGGCCAATGAGCAGTTCTTC
TRBJ1-5 - - TRBV6-5 CASSYGELNQPQHF TGTGCCAGCAGTTACGGGGAATTAAATCAGCCCCAGCATTTT
TRBJ2-7 - - TRBV25-1 CASSELGTYEQYF TGTGCCAGCAGTGAACTAGGAACCTACGAGCAGTACTTC
TRBJ2-7 few - TRBV6-1 CASSLLLLHYEQYF TGTGCCAGCAGTTTACTACTACTCCACTACGAGCAGTACTTC
TRBJ1-2 few - TRBV27 CASSPQGRVYGYTF TGTGCCAGCAGTCCCCAGGGGAGGGTGTATGGCTACACCTTC
TRBJ1-1 few - TRBV10-3 CAISETPTVNTEAFF TGTGCCATCAGTGAGACGCCGACAGTGAACACTGAAGCTTTCTTT
TRBJ2-7 - TRBD2 TRBV28 CATCPEGLAGVQQYF TGTGCAACGTGCCCCGAAGGACTAGCGGGGGTACAGCAGTACTTC
TRBJ1-1 - - TRBV5-4 CASSLSLNTEAFF TGTGCCAGCAGCTTGTCCCTGAACACTGAAGCTTTCTTT
TRBJ2-7 - TRBD1 TRBV6-5 CASSAGTGNYEQYF TGTGCCAGCAGTGCGGGGACAGGGAACTACGAGCAGTACTTC
TRBJ1-1 - TRBD1 TRBV7-6 CASSLEPGGRGNTEAFF TGTGCCAGCAGCTTGGAGCCAGGGGGCCGGGGGAACACTGAAGCTTTCTTT
TRBJ2-7 - - TRBV9 CASSGGGGAAGHYEQYF TGTGCCAGCAGCGGGGGAGGGGGGGCCGCTGGCCATTACGAGCAGTACTTC
TRBJ2-7 - - TRBV29-1 CSVTLETTWGYEQYF TGCAGCGTGACTTTGGAGACCACTTGGGGCTACGAGCAGTACTTC